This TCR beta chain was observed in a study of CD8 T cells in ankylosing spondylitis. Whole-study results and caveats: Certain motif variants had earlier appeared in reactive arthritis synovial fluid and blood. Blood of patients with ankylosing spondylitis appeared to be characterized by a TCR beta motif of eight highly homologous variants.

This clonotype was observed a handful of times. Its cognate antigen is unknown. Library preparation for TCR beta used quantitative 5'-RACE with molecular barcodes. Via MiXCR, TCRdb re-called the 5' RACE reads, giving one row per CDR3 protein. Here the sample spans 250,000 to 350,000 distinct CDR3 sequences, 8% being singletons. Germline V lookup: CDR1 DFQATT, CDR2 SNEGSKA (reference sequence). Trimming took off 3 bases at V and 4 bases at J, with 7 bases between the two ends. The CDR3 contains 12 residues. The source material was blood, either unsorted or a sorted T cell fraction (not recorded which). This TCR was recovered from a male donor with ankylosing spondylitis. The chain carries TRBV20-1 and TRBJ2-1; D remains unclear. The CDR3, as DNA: TGCAGTGCTAGTCAACTTTACAATGAGCAGTTCTTC. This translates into CSASQLYNEQFF.